These 24 T cell receptor beta chains share one sample of origin, sequenced in a study of identical twins. One entry per CDR3 protein results from TCRdb running MiXCR on the 5' RACE reads. The sample lists 500,000 or so distinct CDR3 sequences, less than 25% occurring once. The sample was also reused in another study, on T cells expressing NK-cell markers.

Sample: CD4+ T cells sorted from blood. These receptors all stem from a woman under 30 in good health.

This clonotype was found a few times. The chain employs TRBV9 and TRBJ1-1; D not certain. CDR3 length equals 16 residues. Germline values: CDR1 SGDLS, CDR2 YYNGEE. Deletions cut 4 bases from V and 3 bases from J, with 19 bases between. The CDR3 region is CASSPSGSRRDTEAFF. DNA of the CDR3: TGTGCCAGCAGCCCTAGTGGCTCCAGGAGGGACACTGAAGCTTTCTTT.

This clonotype was counted a few times. The chain uses TRBV2 and TRBJ2-7; TRBD2 is a possible D gene (6 bases). From germline, CDR1 is SNHLY and CDR2 FYNNEI. CDR3 length equals 13 residues. V gave up 10 bases and J gave up 1 base, with 14 bases separating them. For the CDR3, the DNA is TGTGCCACACTAGCCCTTGAATCCTACGAGCAGTACTTC. Protein product: CATLALESYEQYF. The complete variable domain, with remaining parts taken from reference TRBV2 and TRBJ2-7, reads EPEVTQTPSHQVTQMGQEVILRCVPISNHLYFYWYRQILGQKVEFLVSFYNNEISEKSEIFDDQFSVERPDGSNFTLKIRSTKLEDSAMYFCATLALESYEQYFGPGTRLTVT.

The V gene is TRBV24-1, the J gene TRBJ2-3; possibly TRBD2 for D (5 bases). V gave up 2 bases and J gave up 6 bases, with 23 bases separating them. Germline V lookup: CDR1 KGHDR, CDR2 SFDVKD. CDR3 length: 18 amino acids. CDR3 region: CATSDSASRGASSDTQYF. The DNA for the CDR3 is TGTGCCACCAGTGATTCCGCTAGCCGCGGAGCCTCTAGCGATACGCAGTATTTT.

The chain couples TRBV11-3 to TRBJ2-7; 9 positions match TRBD1. Looked up from germline, CDR1 is SGHNT and CDR2 is YENEEA. The CDR3 has 15 amino acids. V lost 5 bases and J lost 8; bases outside the gene matches: 13. CDR3 in DNA: TGTGCCAGCAGCCCCAGGGGGACAGGGTCCCACCAGCAGTACTTC. Protein: CASSPRGTGSHQQYF.

This clonotype came up many times. The V call is TRBV5-1, the J call TRBJ2-3, with TRBD2 matching 10 bases. The V gene end was trimmed by 8 bases and the J gene end by 1 base; junction bases not matched to a gene: 4. The CDR3 runs to 14 residues. The germline V gene encodes CDR1 SGHRS and CDR2 YFSETQ. This chain's CDR3 is CASSGGSRTDTQYF. CDR3 DNA: TGCGCCAGTAGCGGGGGGTCTCGCACAGATACGCAGTATTTT.

The chain uses TRBV18 and TRBJ1-1; 8 bases are shared with TRBD1. The CDR3 covers 14 residues. Germline CDR1 is KGHSH and CDR2 is LQKENI. The V and J ends lost 3 bases and 11 bases, in that order; junction bases with no gene match: 11. This chain's CDR3 is CASSPAAGGFEAFF. CDR3 nucleotides: TGTGCCAGCTCACCGGCCGCAGGGGGCTTCGAGGCTTTCTTT.

This rearrangement joins TRBV5-1 to TRBJ2-3, with TRBD1 matching over 7 bases. The CDR3 is 15 residues long. J was trimmed by 4 bases and V by 0 bases; bases with no gene match: 5. Germline values: CDR1 SGHRS, CDR2 YFSETQ. The CDR3 bases are TGCGCCAGCAGCTTGGACAGGGGTTTCGCAGATACGCAGTATTTT. Translation gives CASSLDRGFADTQYF.

The chain joins TRBV11-3 to TRBJ2-6, with a weak D call TRBD2 (6 bases). This CDR3 is 17 amino acids long. V was cut by 4 bases and J by 3 bases, with 16 bases left in between. Looked up from germline, CDR1 is SGHNT and CDR2 is YENEEA. The CDR3 loop reads CASSSYYWGVGANVLTF. CDR3 in DNA: TGTGCCAGCAGCTCCTATTATTGGGGGGTTGGGGCCAACGTCCTGACTTTC.

The chain uses TRBV5-4 and TRBJ1-2, with TRBD1 matching over 7 bases. The CDR3 totals 15 residues. Germline lookup yields CDR1 SGHNT and CDR2 YYREEE (reference sequence). The V segment lost 0 bases and the J segment 8 bases; nucleotides outside the gene matches: 10. The CDR3 DNA reads as TGTGCCAGCAGCTTGGGGGGCACCAGGGGGATCGGCTACACCTTC. This codes for CASSLGGTRGIGYTF.

V usage is TRBV7-9 and J usage is TRBJ2-7; 11 nucleotides agree with TRBD2. CDR1 is SEHNR and CDR2 is FQNEAQ in the germline V gene (reference sequence). The trim removed 3 bases at V and 3 bases at J, leaving 4 bases unmatched. CDR3 size: 15 residues. CDR3 nucleotide sequence: TGTGCCAGCAGCTTTCAACTAGCGGGGGTCTACGAGCAGTACTTC. As protein: CASSFQLAGVYEQYF.

The chain combines TRBV15 with TRBJ2-5, with no clear D. CDR3 length: 15 amino acids. V lost 0 bases to trimming and J lost 1 base, with 9 bases between them. Per the germline V gene, CDR1 is LNHNV and CDR2 is YYDKDF (reference sequence). The DNA for the CDR3 is TGTGCCACCAGCAGAGACGGCAGACTCCAAGAGACCCAGTACTTC. Amino acids: CATSRDGRLQETQYF.

This chain connects TRBV20-1 to TRBJ2-1; 8 positions match TRBD2. The V gene's germline CDR1 is DFQATT and CDR2 SNEGSKA (reference sequence). With 5 bases clipped from V and 10 bases from J, the junction kept 4 bases outside the gene matches. This CDR3 spans 11 amino acids. DNA for the CDR3: TGCAGTGCTTCTAGCGGGTGGGAGCAGTTCTTC. Encoded protein: CSASSGWEQFF.

This sequence joins TRBV28 and TRBJ1-1, with D possibly TRBD1 on 5 matching bases. Trimming cost V 6 bases and J 0 bases, with 14 bases left between them. The CDR3 is 15 residues long. CDR1 is MDHEN, CDR2 SYDVKM, per germline. This chain's CDR3 is CASRSTASMNTEAFF. The CDR3 DNA reads TGTGCCAGCAGATCGACAGCCTCCATGAACACTGAAGCTTTCTTT.

The J gene is TRBJ1-2, the V gene TRBV20-1; 8 bases match TRBD1. Germline V CDR1 and CDR2: DFQATT, SNEGSKA (reference sequence). There are 13 residues in the CDR3. V dropped 1 base and J dropped 7; count of bases not matched to a gene: 5. The CDR3 DNA reads as TGCAGTGCTAGAGTCGCAGGGGGCGTTGGCTACACCTTC. Translating gives CSARVAGGVGYTF.

The rearrangement joins TRBV4-1 to TRBJ2-7; weak D call: TRBD1 (6 bases). Germline lookup yields CDR1 MGHRA and CDR2 YSYEKL. With 0 bases removed from V and 3 bases from J, the gap between germline ends came to 15 bases. The CDR3 length is 16 residues. DNA for the CDR3: TGCGCCAGCAGCCAAGAGGAAGGACAGAACCTCTACGAGCAGTACTTC. It specifies CASSQEEGQNLYEQYF.

This clonotype was counted only a few times. This chain uses TRBV5-1 with TRBJ2-3, with 11 nucleotides matching TRBD2. Germline-derived CDR1 and CDR2 are SGHRS and YFSETQ. The CDR3 has 19 residues. Trimming at V came to 6 bases and at J to 4 bases, leaving 19 bases not matched to a gene. The CDR3 DNA follows: TGCGCCAGCAATTCTCCGACTAGCGGGGCGACGAGGGGCCCAGATACGCAGTATTTT. Translating gives CASNSPTSGATRGPDTQYF.

V gene TRBV9 combines with J gene TRBJ1-1; 8 nucleotides line up with TRBD1. V was pared by 6 bases and J by 1 base, with 8 bases of the junction left unmatched. The length of the CDR3 is 15 residues. Germline V lookup: CDR1 SGDLS, CDR2 YYNGEE. The CDR3 loop reads CASIRQGPENTEAFF. Here the CDR3 DNA reads TGTGCCAGCATCCGACAGGGGCCCGAGAACACTGAAGCTTTCTTT.

The V gene is TRBV12-3 or TRBV12-4, the J gene TRBJ2-3, with D possibly being TRBD2 (5 bases). V shed 8 bases and J shed 2 bases, with 11 bases lying between them. This CDR3 has 13 residues. CDR3 bases: TGTGCCAGCGCGCCGAGGGCCACAGATACGCAGTATTTT. Amino acids: CASAPRATDTQYF.

V and J are TRBV20-1 and TRBJ2-1; perhaps D is TRBD1 or TRBD2 (6 bases each). The CDR3 runs 14 residues. The V gene lost 6 bases and the J gene lost 8 bases, with 20 bases spanning the gap. CDR1 is DFQATT and CDR2 is SNEGSKA in the germline V gene (reference sequence). The CDR3 here is CSASTRRGFDEQFF. In DNA form, the CDR3 reads TGCAGTGCCTCGACTAGGAGGGGGTTTGATGAGCAGTTCTTC.

This clonotype has just a few counts. The rearrangement links TRBV6-1 to TRBJ2-7, with TRBD1 as a possible D gene (6 bases). From germline, CDR1 is MNHNS and CDR2 SASEGT. Trimming cost V 5 bases and J 2 bases, with 16 bases left between them. CDR3 length: 15 residues. Here the CDR3 reads CASSQIQGIPYEQYF. The CDR3 region has the DNA TGTGCCAGCAGTCAAATACAGGGAATACCCTACGAGCAGTACTTC.

This clonotype has just a few counts. The J gene is TRBJ2-5, the V gene TRBV24-1; no firm D call. V was cut by 3 bases and J by 5 bases, with 9 bases left in between. Germline V gene lookup returns CDR1 KGHDR and CDR2 SFDVKD. CDR3 length: 13 residues. The CDR3 nucleotides read TGTGCCACCAGTGATCGCCTGTTGGAGACCCAGTACTTC. Amino acids: CATSDRLLETQYF.

The chain combines TRBV12-3 or TRBV12-4 with TRBJ1-2; no reliable D call. Trimming took off 7 bases at V and 4 bases at J, with 16 bases between the two ends. The CDR3 length is 14 residues. In DNA form, the CDR3 reads TGTGCCAGCAAGAGGCTCAGAGCCTCCTATGGCTACACCTTC. This encodes CASKRLRASYGYTF.

This clonotype was counted ten times or more. The CDR3 DNA reads TGTGCCAGTCAGGGTAACTCCTACAATGAGCAGTTCTTC. Its translation: CASQGNSYNEQFF. The chain has TRBV7-2 and TRBJ2-1; possibly TRBD1 for D (5 bases). CDR3 length equals 13 residues. Germline V gene sequence: CDR1 SGHTA, CDR2 FQGNSA. Between the trimmed V and J ends, which lost 9 bases and 0 bases, there was a span of 9 bases.

This clonotype was seen more than once but under ten times. This rearrangement joins TRBV6-1 to TRBJ1-1, with D possibly being TRBD1 (6 bases). The CDR3 is 15 amino acids. Trimming took off 6 bases at V and 3 bases at J, with 17 bases between the two ends. Germline CDR1 and CDR2: MNHNS and SASEGT. Here the CDR3 reads CASRLQTGIDTEAFF. The CDR3 coding sequence is TGTGCCAGCAGACTCCAGACAGGTATAGACACTGAAGCTTTCTTT.